This TCR beta chain is from a study of T cells in Graves' hyperthyroidism and ophthalmopathy. RNA transcripts provided the source from which TCR beta CDR3 regions were amplified. HTBI primers were used for first-round RT-PCR of the TCR CDR3. TCRdb re-called the multiplex PCR reads through MiXCR, storing one row per CDR3 protein. The table shows 300,000 to 400,000 distinct CDR3 sequences, with about 14% occurring only once. Trimming removed 8 bases at V and 2 bases at J, with 12 bases between. CDR3 length equals 13 residues. Germline V gene lookup returns CDR1 MNHNS and CDR2 SASEGT. A note on this clonotype: Possible read error: a much larger clone is one base away.

The receptor's source is a woman aged 25-40 years with Graves' hyperthyroidism. The chain joins TRBV6-1 to TRBJ2-5; tentative D call: TRBD2 (6 bases). The sequenced material came from blood. CDR3: CASPGTLQETQYF. CDR3 nucleotides: TGTGCCAGCCCAGGGACTCTGCAAGAGACCCAGTACTTC.